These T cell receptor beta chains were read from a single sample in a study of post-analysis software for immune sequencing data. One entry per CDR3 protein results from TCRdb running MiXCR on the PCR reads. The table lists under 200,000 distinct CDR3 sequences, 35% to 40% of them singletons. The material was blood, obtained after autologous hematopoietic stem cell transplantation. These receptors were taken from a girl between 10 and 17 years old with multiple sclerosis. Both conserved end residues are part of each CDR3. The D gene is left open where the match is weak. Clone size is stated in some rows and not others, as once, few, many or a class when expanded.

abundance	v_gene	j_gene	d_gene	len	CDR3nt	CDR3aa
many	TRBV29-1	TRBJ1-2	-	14	TGCAGCGTTGAGGACCCCGCAGACAACTATGGCTACACCTTC	CSVEDPADNYGYTF
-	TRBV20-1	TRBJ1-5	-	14	TGCAGTGCTGCAGCGCCCCGAGGCAATCAGCCCCAGCATTTT	CSAAAPRGNQPQHF
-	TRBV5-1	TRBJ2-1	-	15	TGCGCCAGCAGCCGCGGAGGGGGCGCGATGAGTGAGCAGTTCTTC	CASSRGGGAMSEQFF
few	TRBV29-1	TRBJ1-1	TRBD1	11	TGCAGCGTTGTCTCAGGGGGTGAAGCTTTCTTT	CSVVSGGEAFF
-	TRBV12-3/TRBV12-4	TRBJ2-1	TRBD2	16	TGTGCCAGCAGGGGACTAGCGGGGACCTCCTACAATGAGCAGTTCTTC	CASRGLAGTSYNEQFF
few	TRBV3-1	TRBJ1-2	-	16	TGTGCCAGCAGCCGACTAGCTTCCGACAGTAACTATGGCTACACCTTC	CASSRLASDSNYGYTF
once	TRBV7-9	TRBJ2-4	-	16	TGTGCCAGCAGCTTATTGGATCGGGGGGCCAAAAACATTCAGTACTTC	CASSLLDRGAKNIQYF
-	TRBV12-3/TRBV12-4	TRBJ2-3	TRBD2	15	TGTGCCAGCAGTTGGGCGGGAGGGCATAGTGATACGCAGTATTTT	CASSWAGGHSDTQYF
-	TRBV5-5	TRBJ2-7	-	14	TGTGCCAGCAGCTTGGGTGACTCTCACTACGAGCAGTACTTC	CASSLGDSHYEQYF
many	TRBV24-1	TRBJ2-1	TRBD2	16	TGTGCCACCAGTGAGCCGGGGGGGGGGAGCTACAATGAGCAGTTCTTC	CATSEPGGGSYNEQFF
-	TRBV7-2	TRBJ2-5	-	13	TGTGCCAGCAGCTCGATTTGGCGAGAGACCCAGTACTTC	CASSSIWRETQYF
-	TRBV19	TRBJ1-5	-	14	TGTGCCAGTAGTATACGGGAAGGCAATCAGCCCCAGCATTTT	CASSIREGNQPQHF
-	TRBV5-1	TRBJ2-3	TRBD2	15	TGCGCCAGCAGCCAGAGCGGGAGATTCCCCCATACGCAGTATTTT	CASSQSGRFPHTQYF
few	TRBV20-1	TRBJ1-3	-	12	TGCAGTGCCTCTCGGACAGGAAACACCATATATTTT	CSASRTGNTIYF
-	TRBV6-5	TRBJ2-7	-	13	TGTGCCTGCAGTTACGAGGGGGCCTACGAGCAGTACTTC	CACSYEGAYEQYF
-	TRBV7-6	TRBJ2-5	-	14	TGTGCCAGCAGCCCGTCGACAGCCCAAGAGACCCAGTACTTC	CASSPSTAQETQYF
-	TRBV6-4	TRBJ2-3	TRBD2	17	TGTGCCAGCAGTGACCCCCCTAGCGGGAGTGGCACAGATACGCAGTATTTT	CASSDPPSGSGTDTQYF
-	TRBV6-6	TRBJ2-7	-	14	TGTGCCAGCAGTTGGGGATCTGACTCCTACGAGCAGTACTTC	CASSWGSDSYEQYF
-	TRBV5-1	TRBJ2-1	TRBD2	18	TGCGCCAGCAGTTACTTGCGGGTAACTAGCGGCGGATCGAAGACCCAGTTCTTC	CASSYLRVTSGGSKTQFF
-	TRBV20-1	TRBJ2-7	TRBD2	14	TGCAGTGCTATAACTAGCGGGACTCTCTACGAGCAGTACTTC	CSAITSGTLYEQYF
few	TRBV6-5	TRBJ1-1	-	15	TGTGCCAGCAGTTACTCGAGCCAAGCGAACACTGAAGCTTTCTTT	CASSYSSQANTEAFF
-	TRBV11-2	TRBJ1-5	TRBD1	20	TGTGCCAGCAGCTTAGACCACGGGAGAGACAGGGGGCTGGGGAATCAGCCCCAGCATTTT	CASSLDHGRDRGLGNQPQHF
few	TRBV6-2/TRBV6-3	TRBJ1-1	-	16	TGTGCCAGCAGTTACTCGGACCCGGGGACGAACACTGAAGCTTTCTTT	CASSYSDPGTNTEAFF
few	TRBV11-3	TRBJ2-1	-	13	TGTGCCAGCAGTGGACCTTCCCCCAATGAGCAGTTCTTC	CASSGPSPNEQFF
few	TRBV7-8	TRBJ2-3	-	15	TGTGCCAGCAGCTTACAGGGTCAAGTCACAGATACGCAGTATTTT	CASSLQGQVTDTQYF
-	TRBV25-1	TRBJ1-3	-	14	TGTGCCAGCAGTGAAGGAGCCTCTGGAAACACCATATATTTT	CASSEGASGNTIYF
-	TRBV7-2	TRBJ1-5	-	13	TGTGCCAGCAGCCCGGGGGGGGTTCAGCCCCAGCATTTT	CASSPGGVQPQHF
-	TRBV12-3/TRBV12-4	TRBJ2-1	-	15	TGTGCCAGCAGTCTCGAGGGACCCCGCTACAATGAGCAGTTCTTC	CASSLEGPRYNEQFF
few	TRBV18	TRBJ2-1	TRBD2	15	TGTGCCAGCTCACCCGGGACTAGCGGGAGGAGTGAGCAGTTCTTC	CASSPGTSGRSEQFF
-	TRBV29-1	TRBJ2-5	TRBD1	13	TGCAGCGTCGAGGGACAGAACCAAGAGACCCAGTACTTC	CSVEGQNQETQYF
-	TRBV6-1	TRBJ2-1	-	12	TGTGCCAGCCTGTCGGTGTACAATGAGCAGTTCTTC	CASLSVYNEQFF
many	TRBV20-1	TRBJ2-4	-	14	TGCAGTGCTAGCCCAGGGTCGGCCAAAAACATTCAGTACTTC	CSASPGSAKNIQYF
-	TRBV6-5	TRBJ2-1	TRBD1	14	TGTGCCAGCAGCTCTAGGGGGCATACCAATGAGCAGTTCTTC	CASSSRGHTNEQFF
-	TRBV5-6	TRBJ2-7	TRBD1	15	TGTGCCAGCAGCCGAACAGGGGTCGTACACAACGAGCAGTACTTC	CASSRTGVVHNEQYF
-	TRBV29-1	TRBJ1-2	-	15	TGCAGCGCCGGAAGGTTTGGACCAGGGACGGATGGCTACACCTTC	CSAGRFGPGTDGYTF
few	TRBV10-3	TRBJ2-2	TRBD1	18	TGTGCCATCAGGACCGGGACAGGGGGCGTAAGGATCCCCGGGGAGCTGTTTTTT	CAIRTGTGGVRIPGELFF
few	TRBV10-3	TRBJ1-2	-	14	TGTGCCATCAGTGGCATCCAGGGGAGCTATGGCTACACCTTC	CAISGIQGSYGYTF
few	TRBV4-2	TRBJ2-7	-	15	TGTGCCAGCAGCCAAGACTTGCCAGACTACTACGAGCAGTACTTC	CASSQDLPDYYEQYF
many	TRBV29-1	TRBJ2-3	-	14	TGCAGCGTCGAAGTAGCGGATAGCACAGATACGCAGTATTTT	CSVEVADSTDTQYF
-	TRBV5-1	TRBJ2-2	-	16	TGCGCCAGCAGCCCCTTCGGAGTTTGGGAGACCGGGGAGCTGTTTTTT	CASSPFGVWETGELFF
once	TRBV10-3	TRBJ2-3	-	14	TGTGCCATCACGACCGGGGAATCCACAGATACGCAGTATTTT	CAITTGESTDTQYF
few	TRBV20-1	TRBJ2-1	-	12	TGCAGTGCTAGTGGGCCTACTGGTGAGCAGTTCTTC	CSASGPTGEQFF
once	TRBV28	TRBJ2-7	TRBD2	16	TGTGCCAGCAGTTACCCACCGGGACTAGCGGGCTACGAGCAGTACTTC	CASSYPPGLAGYEQYF
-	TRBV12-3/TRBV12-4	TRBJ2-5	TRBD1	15	TGTGCCAGCAGTTCCGGGACAGGCCACCAAGAGACCCAGTACTTC	CASSSGTGHQETQYF
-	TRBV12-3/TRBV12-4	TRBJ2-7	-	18	TGTGCCAGCAGTTCGTTGAACAGCCCTCGTTCCCCGTTTGGCGAGCAGTACTTC	CASSSLNSPRSPFGEQYF
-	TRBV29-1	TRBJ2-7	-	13	TGCAGCGTTGTCCTGACTGTCGCCTACGAGCAGTACTTC	CSVVLTVAYEQYF
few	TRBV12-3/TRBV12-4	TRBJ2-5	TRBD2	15	TGTGCCAGCAGTTTGACGGGAGGGTTACAAGAGACCCAGTACTTC	CASSLTGGLQETQYF
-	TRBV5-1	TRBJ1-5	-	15	TGCGCCAGCAGCTCGTCGGGGGGAGGCAATCAGCCCCAGCATTTT	CASSSSGGGNQPQHF
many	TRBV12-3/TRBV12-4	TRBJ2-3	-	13	TGTGCCAGCGGCCAACCCCTCTCAGATACGCAGTATTTT	CASGQPLSDTQYF
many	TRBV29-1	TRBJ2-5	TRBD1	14	TGCAGCGCCAAACCCACAGGGGGCCAAGAGACCCAGTACTTC	CSAKPTGGQETQYF